This TCR beta chain was captured in a study of cytomegalovirus exposure and HLA in healthy donors. Findings of the study overall: The authors considered a cluster of highly shared sequence variants likely to be a sequencing artifact. Some TCR beta chains (around 180 of them) were listed as cytomegalovirus-associated. Available immune exposure information was restricted to CMV serostatus only. When analyzed later, the rates of TCR association showed variation by HLA locus, with DRB1 the most and HLA-C the fewest.

Notes on this clone: The target antigen is unknown.

13 Jbeta primers and 60 Vbeta primers were used for the PCR. Measured with immunoSEQ multiplex PCR; TCRdb has only the in-frame clones, and not every one. The sample lists more than 150,000 clones, more than 75% occurring once. Sequencing used PBMCs. The source is a woman aged 25 to 39 in good health and CMV-seropositive.

The CDR3 loop is CASRTLASDIQYF. In nucleotides, the CDR3 is TGTGCCAGCAGGACACTAGCCTCGGACATTCAGTACTTC. This chain joins TRBV27 and TRBJ2-4, with TRBD2 as a possible D gene (6 bases). V was clipped by 6 bases and J by 8 bases, with 14 bases between them. The germline gives CDR1 MNHEY, CDR2 SMNVEV (reference sequence). This CDR3 is 13 amino acids long.